What follows describes a single T cell receptor beta chain. This sample stems from a study of blood T cell repertoires in COVID-19. Study-level information: Samples representing acute and convalescent COVID-19 were sourced from the United States, Italy and Spain. Sample material is recorded as cDNA or gDNA derived from T cells, B-cell-depleted T cells, or PBMCs.

Per germline, CDR1 SNHLY and CDR2 FYNNEI. The V end lost 7 bases, the J end lost 7 bases, and 22 bases lay between the germline ends. The CDR3 runs to 16 residues. The table came from immunoSEQ multiplex PCR; TCRdb's copy has only in-frame clones and leaves some out. Of tens of thousands of clones listed, around 83% are singletons. The sequencing input was peripheral blood. The chain recombines TRBV2 with TRBJ1-4; D possibly corresponds to TRBD1 (5 bases). The receptor was isolated from a man aged 45-60 years with active COVID-19. The chain's CDR3 is CASIGDRTLAGEKLFF. The CDR3 DNA sequence: TGTGCCAGCATCGGAGACAGAACCTTAGCGGGTGAAAAACTGTTTTTT.